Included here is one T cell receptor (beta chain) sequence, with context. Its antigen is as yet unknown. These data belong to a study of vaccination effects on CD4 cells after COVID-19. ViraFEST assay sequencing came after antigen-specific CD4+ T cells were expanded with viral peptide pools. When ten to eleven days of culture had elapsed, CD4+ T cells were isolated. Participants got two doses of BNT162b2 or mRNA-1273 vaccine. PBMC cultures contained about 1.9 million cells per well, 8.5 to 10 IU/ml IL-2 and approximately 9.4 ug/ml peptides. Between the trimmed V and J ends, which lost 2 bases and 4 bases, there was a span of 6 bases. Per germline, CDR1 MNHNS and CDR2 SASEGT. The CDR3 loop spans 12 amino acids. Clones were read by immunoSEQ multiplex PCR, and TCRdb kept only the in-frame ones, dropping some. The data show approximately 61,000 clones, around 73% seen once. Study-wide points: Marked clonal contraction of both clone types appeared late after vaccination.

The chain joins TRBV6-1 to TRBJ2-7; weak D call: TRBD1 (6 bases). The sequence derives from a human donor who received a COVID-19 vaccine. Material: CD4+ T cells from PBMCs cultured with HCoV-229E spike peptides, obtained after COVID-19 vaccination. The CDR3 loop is CASSEQGYEQYV. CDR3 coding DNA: TGTGCCAGCAGTGAACAGGGGTACGAGCAGTACGTC.